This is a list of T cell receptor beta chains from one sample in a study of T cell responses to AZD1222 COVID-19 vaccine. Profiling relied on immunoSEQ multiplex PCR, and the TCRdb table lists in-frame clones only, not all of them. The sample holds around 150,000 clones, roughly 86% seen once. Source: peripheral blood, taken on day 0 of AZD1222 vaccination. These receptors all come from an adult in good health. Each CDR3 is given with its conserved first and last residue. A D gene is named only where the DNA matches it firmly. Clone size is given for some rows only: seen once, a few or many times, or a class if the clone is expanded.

CDR3nt: TGTGCCAGCAGGACTAGCGGACCTAGCTCCTACGAGCAGTACTTC
CDR3aa: CASRTSGPSSYEQYF
j_gene: TRBJ2-7
d_gene: TRBD2
v_gene: TRBV10-3
abundance: few

CDR3nt: TGTGCCTGGACCTGGGGGGTCTCTGGAAACACCATATATTTT
CDR3aa: CAWTWGVSGNTIYF
j_gene: TRBJ1-3
d_gene: -
v_gene: TRBV30
abundance: -

CDR3nt: TGTGCCAGCAGCCCGTTAGGGGGGGGGCCCTCCTACGAGCAGTACTTC
CDR3aa: CASSPLGGGPSYEQYF
j_gene: TRBJ2-7
d_gene: -
v_gene: TRBV3-1/TRBV3-2
abundance: once

CDR3nt: TGTGCCAGCAGTGGGGGGGGGACAGGGTCTAACTATGGCTACACCTTC
CDR3aa: CASSGGGTGSNYGYTF
j_gene: TRBJ1-2
d_gene: TRBD1
v_gene: TRBV28
abundance: -

CDR3nt: TGTGCCGGGGTCCGAGGGACTGAAGCTTTCTTT
CDR3aa: CAGVRGTEAFF
j_gene: TRBJ1-1
d_gene: -
v_gene: TRBV18
abundance: -

CDR3nt: TGTGCCAGCAGCGTGGCCAGCAACACTGAAGCTTTCTTT
CDR3aa: CASSVASNTEAFF
j_gene: TRBJ1-1
d_gene: -
v_gene: TRBV7-9
abundance: -

CDR3nt: TGTGCCAGTAGTATGGGCAGGGAGATGAATCAGCCCCAGCATTTT
CDR3aa: CASSMGREMNQPQHF
j_gene: TRBJ1-5
d_gene: -
v_gene: TRBV19
abundance: -

CDR3nt: TGTGCCACCAGCAGGGACAGATATAGCAATCAGCCCCAGCATTTT
CDR3aa: CATSRDRYSNQPQHF
j_gene: TRBJ1-5
d_gene: -
v_gene: TRBV15
abundance: once

CDR3nt: TGCGCCAGCAGCGTAGACGGTAATCAGCCCCAGCATTTT
CDR3aa: CASSVDGNQPQHF
j_gene: TRBJ1-5
d_gene: -
v_gene: TRBV5-1
abundance: once

CDR3nt: TGTGCCAGCTCGCCAATAAGATATAAAGATAGCACTGAAGCTTTCTTT
CDR3aa: CASSPIRYKDSTEAFF
j_gene: TRBJ1-1
d_gene: -
v_gene: TRBV28
abundance: -

CDR3nt: TGTGCCAGCAGCCTGGGTGGAAACATTCAGTACTTC
CDR3aa: CASSLGGNIQYF
j_gene: TRBJ2-4
d_gene: -
v_gene: TRBV3-1/TRBV3-2
abundance: -

CDR3nt: TGTGCCTGGAGAGCCGGGACAGGGGGATCGACTAATGAAAAACTGTTTTTT
CDR3aa: CAWRAGTGGSTNEKLFF
j_gene: TRBJ1-4
d_gene: TRBD1
v_gene: TRBV30
abundance: -

CDR3nt: TGTGCCAGCAGCCCGAACCGGGAGACCCAGTACTTC
CDR3aa: CASSPNRETQYF
j_gene: TRBJ2-5
d_gene: -
v_gene: TRBV14
abundance: -

CDR3nt: TGTGCCAGCAGCCAAGATAATGGACTAGCGGGAGACAATGAGCAGTTCTTC
CDR3aa: CASSQDNGLAGDNEQFF
j_gene: TRBJ2-1
d_gene: TRBD2
v_gene: TRBV3-1/TRBV3-2
abundance: -

CDR3nt: TGTGCCAGCAGCTGGTCCGTGAACACTGAAGCTTTCTTT
CDR3aa: CASSWSVNTEAFF
j_gene: TRBJ1-1
d_gene: -
v_gene: TRBV7-2
abundance: -

CDR3nt: TGTGCCACCAGCATCTCGTGGGGGGCCGGCAATGAGCAGTTCTTC
CDR3aa: CATSISWGAGNEQFF
j_gene: TRBJ2-1
d_gene: -
v_gene: TRBV15
abundance: -

CDR3nt: TGTGCCAGCTTAAGACAGGGGGGGGATACGCAGTATTTT
CDR3aa: CASLRQGGDTQYF
j_gene: TRBJ2-3
d_gene: TRBD1
v_gene: TRBV27
abundance: -

CDR3nt: TGTGCCAGCAGCCAAGATTCCGGGCCTATTTTCGCCGGGGAGCTGTTTTTT
CDR3aa: CASSQDSGPIFAGELFF
j_gene: TRBJ2-2
d_gene: -
v_gene: TRBV14
abundance: -

CDR3nt: TGTGCCAGCAGTTACAACAGCGTTTCCTACAATGAGCAGTTCTTC
CDR3aa: CASSYNSVSYNEQFF
j_gene: TRBJ2-1
d_gene: -
v_gene: TRBV6-5
abundance: -

CDR3nt: TGCAGTGCTGTCCGGGACACTCTATTCTTC
CDR3aa: CSAVRDTLFF
j_gene: TRBJ2-1
d_gene: -
v_gene: TRBV20-1
abundance: -

CDR3nt: TGTGCCAGCAGCGTAACCCAAGACACATTTGAAGCTTTCTTT
CDR3aa: CASSVTQDTFEAFF
j_gene: TRBJ1-1
d_gene: -
v_gene: TRBV9
abundance: few

CDR3nt: TGTGCCAGCAGTAAGACAGGGGCTGGAAACACCATATATTTT
CDR3aa: CASSKTGAGNTIYF
j_gene: TRBJ1-3
d_gene: TRBD1
v_gene: TRBV27
abundance: -

CDR3nt: TGTGCCAGCAGTGGTAGGGCGAACACTGAAGCTTTCTTT
CDR3aa: CASSGRANTEAFF
j_gene: TRBJ1-1
d_gene: -
v_gene: TRBV28
abundance: -

CDR3nt: TGTGCCAGCAGCTTAGGAGGGTTAGGTAGCGCCGGGGAGCTGTTTTTT
CDR3aa: CASSLGGLGSAGELFF
j_gene: TRBJ2-2
d_gene: -
v_gene: TRBV7-9
abundance: -

CDR3nt: TGTGCCAGCAGTGATTGGAGCTCTGGGGCCAACGTCCTGACTTTC
CDR3aa: CASSDWSSGANVLTF
j_gene: TRBJ2-6
d_gene: -
v_gene: TRBV2
abundance: few

CDR3nt: TGTGCCAGCAGCGGACTGACCTACAATGAGCAGTTCTTC
CDR3aa: CASSGLTYNEQFF
j_gene: TRBJ2-1
d_gene: -
v_gene: TRBV27
abundance: few

CDR3nt: TGTGCCAGCAGCCCGACGGACAGGGCTGAAAAACTGTTTTTT
CDR3aa: CASSPTDRAEKLFF
j_gene: TRBJ1-4
d_gene: TRBD1
v_gene: TRBV7-9
abundance: -

CDR3nt: TGTGCCAGCAGTACAGGGGATAACTATGGCTACACCTTC
CDR3aa: CASSTGDNYGYTF
j_gene: TRBJ1-2
d_gene: TRBD1
v_gene: TRBV12-3/TRBV12-4
abundance: -

CDR3nt: TGTGCCAGCAGCAACCAGGGGGTCACTGGAAACACCATATATTTT
CDR3aa: CASSNQGVTGNTIYF
j_gene: TRBJ1-3
d_gene: TRBD1
v_gene: TRBV7-8
abundance: -

CDR3nt: TGTGCCAGCAGTCGATCAGGGGTTCTTAATGAAAAACTGTTTTTT
CDR3aa: CASSRSGVLNEKLFF
j_gene: TRBJ1-4
d_gene: -
v_gene: TRBV27
abundance: once

CDR3nt: TGTGCCAGTAGCCGAGACTCTAACACTGAAGCTTTCTTT
CDR3aa: CASSRDSNTEAFF
j_gene: TRBJ1-1
d_gene: -
v_gene: TRBV19
abundance: once

CDR3nt: TGCGCCAGCAGCGGACGGACAGGTGCCTTCTACGAGCAGTACTTC
CDR3aa: CASSGRTGAFYEQYF
j_gene: TRBJ2-7
d_gene: TRBD1
v_gene: TRBV5-1
abundance: -

CDR3nt: TGTGCCAGCAGCCACTCAGAGGAGAACACTGAAGCTTTCTTT
CDR3aa: CASSHSEENTEAFF
j_gene: TRBJ1-1
d_gene: -
v_gene: TRBV7-9
abundance: few

CDR3nt: TGTGCCAGCAGTTCACAGGAGAACACTGAAGCTTTCTTT
CDR3aa: CASSSQENTEAFF
j_gene: TRBJ1-1
d_gene: -
v_gene: TRBV7-2
abundance: -

CDR3nt: TGTGCCAGCGGCCGGGCAGGGGGGATAGATACGCAGTATTTT
CDR3aa: CASGRAGGIDTQYF
j_gene: TRBJ2-3
d_gene: -
v_gene: TRBV6-6
abundance: -

CDR3nt: TGCGCCAGCAGCCTATCTCCGGGACAGGGGCCCTACGAGCAGTACTTC
CDR3aa: CASSLSPGQGPYEQYF
j_gene: TRBJ2-7
d_gene: TRBD1
v_gene: TRBV4-1
abundance: -

CDR3nt: TGTGCCAGCAGTGGGAACCCTGGGGATGGGGCCAACGTCCTGACTTTC
CDR3aa: CASSGNPGDGANVLTF
j_gene: TRBJ2-6
d_gene: -
v_gene: TRBV28
abundance: -

CDR3nt: TGTGCCAGCAGCTCTGCACCCGGGACAGGGAACTATGGCTACACCTTC
CDR3aa: CASSSAPGTGNYGYTF
j_gene: TRBJ1-2
d_gene: TRBD1
v_gene: TRBV5-8
abundance: -

CDR3nt: TGTGCCAGCAGCCCCGGCCGAATGGCTGAAAAACTGTTTTTT
CDR3aa: CASSPGRMAEKLFF
j_gene: TRBJ1-4
d_gene: -
v_gene: TRBV9
abundance: -

CDR3nt: TGTGCCAGCAGCTTGATCGGGAGAGACCAGCCCCAGCATTTT
CDR3aa: CASSLIGRDQPQHF
j_gene: TRBJ1-5
d_gene: -
v_gene: TRBV7-9
abundance: -

CDR3nt: TGTGCCAGTAGTTCCGGGGTAAGAAGGAATCAGCCCCAGCATTTT
CDR3aa: CASSSGVRRNQPQHF
j_gene: TRBJ1-5
d_gene: -
v_gene: TRBV19
abundance: -

CDR3nt: TGTGCCAGCAGTAAACAGGGAAACGAGCAGTACTTC
CDR3aa: CASSKQGNEQYF
j_gene: TRBJ2-7
d_gene: -
v_gene: TRBV6-5
abundance: -

CDR3nt: TGTGCCAGCAGTGAAGGGTGGGGGCCGACCTACGAGCAGTACTTC
CDR3aa: CASSEGWGPTYEQYF
j_gene: TRBJ2-7
d_gene: -
v_gene: TRBV6-4
abundance: -

CDR3nt: TGTGCCAGTAGTACGTCGGGACAGTGGAATCAGCCCCAGCATTTT
CDR3aa: CASSTSGQWNQPQHF
j_gene: TRBJ1-5
d_gene: TRBD1
v_gene: TRBV19
abundance: once

CDR3nt: TGTGCCAGTAGTATTCTCATCACTCGCCGGGGGACCGGGGAGCAGTACTTC
CDR3aa: CASSILITRRGTGEQYF
j_gene: TRBJ2-7
d_gene: -
v_gene: TRBV19
abundance: -

CDR3nt: TGTGCCTGGACCACCCCCTTGAGGGGACGGGCTTTCTTT
CDR3aa: CAWTTPLRGRAFF
j_gene: TRBJ1-1
d_gene: -
v_gene: TRBV30
abundance: -

CDR3nt: TGTGCCAGCAGCCCAACTGGGAGGTGGCTGAGGATGGGGGAGCAGTACTTC
CDR3aa: CASSPTGRWLRMGEQYF
j_gene: TRBJ2-7
d_gene: -
v_gene: TRBV14
abundance: -

CDR3nt: TGCGCCAGCAGTGAAAGAGATACGCAGTATTTT
CDR3aa: CASSERDTQYF
j_gene: TRBJ2-3
d_gene: -
v_gene: TRBV10-2
abundance: -

CDR3nt: TGTGCCACCAGAAACAGGGTCAACACCGGGGAGCTGTTTTTT
CDR3aa: CATRNRVNTGELFF
j_gene: TRBJ2-2
d_gene: -
v_gene: TRBV6-5
abundance: few

CDR3nt: TGCAGTGCTGGACATACGCAGTATTTT
CDR3aa: CSAGHTQYF
j_gene: TRBJ2-3
d_gene: -
v_gene: TRBV20-1
abundance: -

CDR3nt: TGTGCCAGCAGTTACTCCTCCCGGGGCAGCACCTACGAGCAGTACTTC
CDR3aa: CASSYSSRGSTYEQYF
j_gene: TRBJ2-7
d_gene: -
v_gene: TRBV27
abundance: once

CDR3nt: TGTGCCAGCAGCCCCCTGGCAGGGGGCAATCAGCCCCAGCATTTT
CDR3aa: CASSPLAGGNQPQHF
j_gene: TRBJ1-5
d_gene: -
v_gene: TRBV4-2
abundance: -

CDR3nt: TGTGCCAGCAGCCTGGACAAGGCTACTAACTATGGCTACACCTTC
CDR3aa: CASSLDKATNYGYTF
j_gene: TRBJ1-2
d_gene: -
v_gene: TRBV7-2
abundance: -

CDR3nt: TGCGCCAGCAGCCAGTTCCTGGCGGGGGGGCGGGGGAATGAGCAGTTCTTC
CDR3aa: CASSQFLAGGRGNEQFF
j_gene: TRBJ2-1
d_gene: TRBD2
v_gene: TRBV4-1
abundance: -